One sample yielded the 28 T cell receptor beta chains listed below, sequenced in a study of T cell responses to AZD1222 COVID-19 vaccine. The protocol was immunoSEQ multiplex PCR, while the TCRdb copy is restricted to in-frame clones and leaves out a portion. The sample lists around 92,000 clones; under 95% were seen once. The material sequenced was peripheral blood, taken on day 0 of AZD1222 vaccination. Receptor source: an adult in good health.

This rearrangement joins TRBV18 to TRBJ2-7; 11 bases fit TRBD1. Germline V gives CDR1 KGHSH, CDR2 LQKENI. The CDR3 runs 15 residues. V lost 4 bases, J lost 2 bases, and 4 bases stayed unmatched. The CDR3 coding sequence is TGTGCCAGCTCACAGGGGACAGGGGGGGCCTACGAGCAGTACTTC. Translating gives CASSQGTGGAYEQYF.

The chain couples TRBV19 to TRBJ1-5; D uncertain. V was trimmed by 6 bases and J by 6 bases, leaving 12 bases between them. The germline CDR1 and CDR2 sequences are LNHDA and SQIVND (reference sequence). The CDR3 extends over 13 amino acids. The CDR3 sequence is CASSGVAIQPQHF. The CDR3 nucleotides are TGTGCCAGTAGCGGGGTAGCGATTCAGCCCCAGCATTTT.

The CDR3 DNA follows: TGCAGCGTTGGTAATAACTATGGCTACACCTTC. Residues: CSVGNNYGYTF. The V call is TRBV29-1, the J call TRBJ1-2; D uncertain. Germline assignment: CDR1 SQVTM and CDR2 ANQGSEA. V lost 4 bases, J lost 1 base, and 4 bases lay in between. The CDR3 is 11 residues long.

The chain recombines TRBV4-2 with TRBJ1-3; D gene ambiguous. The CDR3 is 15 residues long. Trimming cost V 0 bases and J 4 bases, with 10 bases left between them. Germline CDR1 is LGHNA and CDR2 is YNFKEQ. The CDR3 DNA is TGTGCCAGCAGCCAAGACTCCAGCATCGGAAACACCATATATTTT. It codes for CASSQDSSIGNTIYF.

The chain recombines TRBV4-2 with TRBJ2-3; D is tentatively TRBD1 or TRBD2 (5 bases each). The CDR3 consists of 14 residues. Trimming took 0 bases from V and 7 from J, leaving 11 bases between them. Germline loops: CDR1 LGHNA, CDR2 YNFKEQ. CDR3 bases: TGTGCCAGCAGCCAAGATTTGTGGGGGAATACGCAGTATTTT. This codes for CASSQDLWGNTQYF.

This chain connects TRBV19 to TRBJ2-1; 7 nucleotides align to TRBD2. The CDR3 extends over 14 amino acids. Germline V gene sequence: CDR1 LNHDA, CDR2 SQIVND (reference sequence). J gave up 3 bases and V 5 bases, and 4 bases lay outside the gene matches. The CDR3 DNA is TGTGCCAGTAGTGGTGGGGAGGGCTACAATGAGCAGTTCTTC. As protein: CASSGGEGYNEQFF.

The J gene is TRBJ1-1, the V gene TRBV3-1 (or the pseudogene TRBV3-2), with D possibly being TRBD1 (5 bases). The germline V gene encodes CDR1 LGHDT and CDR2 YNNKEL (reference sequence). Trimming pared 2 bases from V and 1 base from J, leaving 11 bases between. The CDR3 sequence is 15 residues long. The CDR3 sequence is CASSQRTLANTEAFF. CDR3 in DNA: TGTGCCAGCAGCCAAAGGACACTAGCGAACACTGAAGCTTTCTTT.

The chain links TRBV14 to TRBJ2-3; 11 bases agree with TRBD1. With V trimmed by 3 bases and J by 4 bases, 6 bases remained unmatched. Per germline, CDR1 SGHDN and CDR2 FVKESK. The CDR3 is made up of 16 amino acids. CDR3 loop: CASSHRTGGYADTQYF. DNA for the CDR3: TGTGCCAGCAGCCACCGGACAGGGGGCTACGCAGATACGCAGTATTTT. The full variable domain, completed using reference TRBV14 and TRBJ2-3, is EAGVTQFPSHSVIEKGQTVTLRCDPISGHDNLYWYRRVMGKEIKFLLHFVKESKQDESGMPNNRFLAERTGGTYSTLKVQPAELEDSGVYFCASSHRTGGYADTQYFGPGTRLTVL.

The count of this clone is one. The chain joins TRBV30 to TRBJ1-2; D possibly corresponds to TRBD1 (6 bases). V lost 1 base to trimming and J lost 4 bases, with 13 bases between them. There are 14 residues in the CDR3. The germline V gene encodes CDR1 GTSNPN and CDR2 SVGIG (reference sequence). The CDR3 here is CAWSGPGQPYGYTF. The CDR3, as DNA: TGTGCCTGGAGTGGTCCAGGACAGCCCTATGGCTACACCTTC. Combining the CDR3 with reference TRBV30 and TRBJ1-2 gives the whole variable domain SQTIHQWPATLVQPVGSPLSLECTVEGTSNPNLYWYRQAAGRGLQLLFYSVGIGQISSEVPQNLSASRPQDRQFILSSKKLLLSDSGFYLCAWSGPGQPYGYTFGSGTRLTVV.

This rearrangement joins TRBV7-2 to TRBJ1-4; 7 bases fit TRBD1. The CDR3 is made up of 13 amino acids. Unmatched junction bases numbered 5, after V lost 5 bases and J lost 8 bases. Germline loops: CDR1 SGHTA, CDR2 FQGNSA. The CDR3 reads CASSGQGGEKLFF. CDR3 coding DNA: TGTGCCAGCAGCGGGCAGGGGGGGGAAAAACTGTTTTTT.

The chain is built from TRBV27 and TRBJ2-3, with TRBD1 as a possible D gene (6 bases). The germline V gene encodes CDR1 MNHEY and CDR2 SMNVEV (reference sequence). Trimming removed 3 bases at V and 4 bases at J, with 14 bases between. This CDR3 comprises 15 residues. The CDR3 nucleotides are TGTGCCAGCAGTTTGATGGGCAACAGGGCAGATACGCAGTATTTT. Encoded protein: CASSLMGNRADTQYF.

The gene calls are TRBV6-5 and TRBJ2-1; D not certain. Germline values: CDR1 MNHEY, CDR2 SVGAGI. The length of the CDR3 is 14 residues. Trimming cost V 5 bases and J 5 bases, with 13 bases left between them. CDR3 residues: CASSPNYSNNEQFF. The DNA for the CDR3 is TGTGCCAGCAGTCCTAACTATTCCAACAATGAGCAGTTCTTC.

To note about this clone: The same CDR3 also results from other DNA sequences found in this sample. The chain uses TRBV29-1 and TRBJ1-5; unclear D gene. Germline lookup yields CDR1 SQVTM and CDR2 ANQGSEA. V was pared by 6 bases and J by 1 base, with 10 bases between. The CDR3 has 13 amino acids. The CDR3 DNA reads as TGCAGCGTCCGGGGTGGGAGCAATCAGCCCCAGCATTTT. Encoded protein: CSVRGGSNQPQHF.

In nucleotides, the CDR3 is TGTGCCAGCAGCCCACAGGTAACGCCTAACTATGGCTACACCTTC. This codes for CASSPQVTPNYGYTF. The chain couples TRBV3-1 (or the pseudogene TRBV3-2) to TRBJ1-2, with D tentatively TRBD1 (5 bases). V was pared by 4 bases and J by 0 bases, with 12 bases between. CDR1 and CDR2 (germline): LGHDT, YNNKEL (reference sequence). This CDR3 has 15 amino acids.

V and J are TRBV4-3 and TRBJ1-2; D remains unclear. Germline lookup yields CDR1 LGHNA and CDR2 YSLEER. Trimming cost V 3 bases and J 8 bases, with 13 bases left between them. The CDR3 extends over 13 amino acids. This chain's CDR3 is CASSQSNARGYTF. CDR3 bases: TGCGCCAGCAGCCAGTCAAATGCGCGCGGCTACACCTTC.

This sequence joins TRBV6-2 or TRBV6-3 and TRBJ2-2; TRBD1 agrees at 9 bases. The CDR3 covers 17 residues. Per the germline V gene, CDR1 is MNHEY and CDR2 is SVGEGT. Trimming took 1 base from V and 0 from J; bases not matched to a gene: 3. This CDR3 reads CASSYFRQGANTGELFF. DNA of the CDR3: TGTGCCAGCAGTTACTTTAGACAGGGGGCGAACACCGGGGAGCTGTTTTTT.

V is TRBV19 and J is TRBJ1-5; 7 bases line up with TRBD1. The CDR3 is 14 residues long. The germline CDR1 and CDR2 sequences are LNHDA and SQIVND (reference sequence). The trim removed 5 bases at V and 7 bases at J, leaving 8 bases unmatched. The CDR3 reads CASSADRLSQPQHF. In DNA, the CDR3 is TGTGCCAGTAGTGCGGACAGGTTAAGCCAGCCCCAGCATTTT.

CDR3 protein: CASSSSGGDGTQYF. CDR3 sequence (DNA): TGTGCCAGCAGCTCCTCAGGGGGGGACGGTACGCAGTATTTT. The V gene is TRBV7-3, the J gene TRBJ2-3; D might be TRBD1 or TRBD2, each matching 7 bases. V was cut by 4 bases and J by 8 bases, with 16 bases left in between. Germline loops: CDR1 SGHTA, CDR2 FQGTGA. There are 14 residues in the CDR3.

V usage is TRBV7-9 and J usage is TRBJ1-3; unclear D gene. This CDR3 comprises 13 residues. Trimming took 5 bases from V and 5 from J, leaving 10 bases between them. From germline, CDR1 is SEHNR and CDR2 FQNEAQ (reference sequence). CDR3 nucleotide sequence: TGTGCCAGCAGCGTGGGCTTACGAAACACCATATATTTT. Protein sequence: CASSVGLRNTIYF.

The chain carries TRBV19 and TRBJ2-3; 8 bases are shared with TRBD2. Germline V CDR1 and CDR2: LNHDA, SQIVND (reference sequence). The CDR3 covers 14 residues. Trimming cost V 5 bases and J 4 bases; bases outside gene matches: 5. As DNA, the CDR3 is TGTGCCAGTAGTGATGGACTAGCCGCAGATACGCAGTATTTT. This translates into CASSDGLAADTQYF. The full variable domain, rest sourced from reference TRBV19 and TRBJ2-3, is DGGITQSPKYLFRKEGQNVTLSCEQNLNHDAMYWYRQDPGQGLRLIYYSQIVNDFQKGDIAEGYSVSREKKESFPLTVTSAQKNPTAFYLCASSDGLAADTQYFGPGTRLTVL.

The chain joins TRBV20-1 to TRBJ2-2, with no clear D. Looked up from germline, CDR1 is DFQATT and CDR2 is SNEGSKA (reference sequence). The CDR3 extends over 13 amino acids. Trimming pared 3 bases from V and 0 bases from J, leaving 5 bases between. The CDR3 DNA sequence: TGCAGTGCTAGTCGCCCGAACACCGGGGAGCTGTTTTTT. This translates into CSASRPNTGELFF.

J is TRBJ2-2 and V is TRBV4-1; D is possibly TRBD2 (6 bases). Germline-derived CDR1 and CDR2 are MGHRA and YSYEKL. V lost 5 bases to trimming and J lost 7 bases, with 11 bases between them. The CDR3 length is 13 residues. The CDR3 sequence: CASSTAGHGELFF. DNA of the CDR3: TGCGCCAGCAGCACGGCGGGGCACGGGGAGCTGTTTTTT.

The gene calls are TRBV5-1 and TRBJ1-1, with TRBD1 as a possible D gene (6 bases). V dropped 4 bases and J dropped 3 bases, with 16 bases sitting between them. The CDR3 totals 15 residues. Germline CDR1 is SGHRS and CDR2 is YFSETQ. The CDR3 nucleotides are TGCGCCAGCAGCCCGACGGGGGGCCGGGACACTGAAGCTTTCTTT. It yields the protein CASSPTGGRDTEAFF. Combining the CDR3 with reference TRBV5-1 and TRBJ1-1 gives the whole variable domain KAGVTQTPRYLIKTRGQQVTLSCSPISGHRSVSWYQQTPGQGLQFLFEYFSETQRNKGNFPGRFSGRQFSNSRSEMNVSTLELGDSALYLCASSPTGGRDTEAFFGQGTRLTVV.

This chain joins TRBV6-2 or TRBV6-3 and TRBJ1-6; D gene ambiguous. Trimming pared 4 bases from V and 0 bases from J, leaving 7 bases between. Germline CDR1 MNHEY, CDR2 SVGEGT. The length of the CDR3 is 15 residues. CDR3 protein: CASSSGSSYNSPLHF. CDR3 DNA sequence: TGTGCCAGCAGTTCCGGGAGCTCCTATAATTCACCCCTCCACTTT.

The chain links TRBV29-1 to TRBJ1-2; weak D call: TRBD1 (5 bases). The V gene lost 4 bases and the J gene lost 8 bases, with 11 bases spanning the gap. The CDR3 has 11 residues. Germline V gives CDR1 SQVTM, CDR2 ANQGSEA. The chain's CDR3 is CSVAAGQGYTF. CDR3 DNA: TGCAGCGTTGCAGCGGGGCAGGGCTACACCTTC.

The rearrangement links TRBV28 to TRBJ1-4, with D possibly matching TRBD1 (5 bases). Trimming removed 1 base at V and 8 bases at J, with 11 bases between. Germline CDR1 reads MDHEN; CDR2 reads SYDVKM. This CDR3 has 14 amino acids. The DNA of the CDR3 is TGTGCCAGCAGTTTATCAGGGTTCTGGGAAAAACTGTTTTTT. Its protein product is CASSLSGFWEKLFF. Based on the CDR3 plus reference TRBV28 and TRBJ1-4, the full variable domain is DVKVTQSSRYLVKRTGEKVFLECVQDMDHENMFWYRQDPGLGLRLIYFSYDVKMKEKGDIPEGYSVSREKKERFSLILESASTNQTSMYLCASSLSGFWEKLFFGSGTQLSVL.

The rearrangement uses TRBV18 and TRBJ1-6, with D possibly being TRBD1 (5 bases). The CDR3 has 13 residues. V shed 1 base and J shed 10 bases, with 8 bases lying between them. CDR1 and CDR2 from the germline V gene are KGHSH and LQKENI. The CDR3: CASSPRQGSPLHF. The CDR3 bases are TGTGCCAGCTCACCACGGCAGGGCTCACCCCTCCACTTT.

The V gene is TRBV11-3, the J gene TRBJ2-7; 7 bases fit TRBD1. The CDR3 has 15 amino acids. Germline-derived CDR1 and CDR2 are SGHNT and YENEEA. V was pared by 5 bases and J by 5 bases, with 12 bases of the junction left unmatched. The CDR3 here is CASSTLGQARDEQYF. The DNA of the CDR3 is TGTGCCAGCAGCACTCTTGGACAGGCCCGGGACGAGCAGTACTTC. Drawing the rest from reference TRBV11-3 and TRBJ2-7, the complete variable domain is EAGVVQSPRYKIIEKKQPVAFWCNPISGHNTLYWYLQNLGQGPELLIRYENEEAVDDSQLPKDRFSAERLKGVDSTLKIQPAELGDSAVYLCASSTLGQARDEQYFGPGTRLTVT.